This T cell receptor beta chain stems from a study of cytomegalovirus exposure and HLA in healthy donors. Regarding the study as a whole: Common viral pathogens (according to a later analysis) appeared linked to several of the most significant clusters.

Of note for this clone: The antigen is undetermined.

Primers included in the PCR were 60 Vbeta and 13 Jbeta primers. This table comes from immunoSEQ multiplex PCR, and its TCRdb copy is limited to in-frame clones, with some not included. The sample yields around 91,000 clones, around 78% seen once. The CDR3 has 14 residues. The V gene's germline CDR1 is SNHLY and CDR2 FYNNEI. V shed 7 bases and J 6 bases; nucleotides not matched to a gene: 10. Sequencing was carried out using PBMCs. The chain recombines TRBV2 with TRBJ2-3, with 7 bases that match TRBD1. This clonotype originated in a woman in her 40s in good health and CMV-seropositive. The CDR3 DNA is TGTGCCAGCAAGCGAACAGGGGTAACGGATACGCAGTATTTT. Its protein product is CASKRTGVTDTQYF.